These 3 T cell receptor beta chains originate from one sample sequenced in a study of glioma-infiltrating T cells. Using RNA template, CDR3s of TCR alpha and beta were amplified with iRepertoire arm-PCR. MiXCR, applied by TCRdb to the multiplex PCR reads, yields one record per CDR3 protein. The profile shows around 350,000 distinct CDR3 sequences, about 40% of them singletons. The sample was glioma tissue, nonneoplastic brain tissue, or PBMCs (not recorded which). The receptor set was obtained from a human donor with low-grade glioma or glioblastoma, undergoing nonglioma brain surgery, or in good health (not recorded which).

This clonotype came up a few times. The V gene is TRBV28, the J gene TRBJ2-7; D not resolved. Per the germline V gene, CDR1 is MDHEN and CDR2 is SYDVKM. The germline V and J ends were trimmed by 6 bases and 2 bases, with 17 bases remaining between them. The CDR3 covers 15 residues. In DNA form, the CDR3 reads TGTGCCAGCAGCATGAGTGGGCGAATAACCTACGAGCAGTACTTC. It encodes CASSMSGRITYEQYF.

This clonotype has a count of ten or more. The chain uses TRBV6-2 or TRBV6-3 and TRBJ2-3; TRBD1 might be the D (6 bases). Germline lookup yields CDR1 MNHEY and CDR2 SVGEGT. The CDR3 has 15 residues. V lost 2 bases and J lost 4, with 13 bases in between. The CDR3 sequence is CASSYGRGDADTQYF. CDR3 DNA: TGTGCCAGCAGTTACGGCAGGGGAGATGCAGATACGCAGTATTTT.

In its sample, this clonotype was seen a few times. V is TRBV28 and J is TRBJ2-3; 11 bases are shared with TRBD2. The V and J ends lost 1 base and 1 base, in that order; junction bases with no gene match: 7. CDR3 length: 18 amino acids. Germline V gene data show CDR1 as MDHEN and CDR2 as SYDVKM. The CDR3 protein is CASSLFTSGRSGTDTQYF. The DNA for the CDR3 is TGTGCCAGCAGTTTATTTACTAGCGGGAGATCGGGCACAGATACGCAGTATTTT.